A selection of T cell receptor beta chains follows, all from one sample in a study of blood T cells in healthy people across ages. MiXCR was run by TCRdb on the 5' RACE reads, yielding one entry per CDR3 protein. This sample carries about a million distinct CDR3 sequences, 51% of them seen once, and the ten largest clones take about a fifth. Sequencing was done on a sample of blood. The source of these receptors is a woman aged 60-70 years in good health. Each CDR3 is given with its conserved first and last residue. The order of the fields is CDR3 DNA, CDR3 protein, V gene, D gene, clone size, J gene. The D gene is left open where the match is weak. The size field is filled for only some rows; it gives once, few, many or a size class.

CDR3nt: TGTGCCAGCAGCTTAACTCGGGGAGACATTCAGTACTTC; CDR3aa: CASSLTRGDIQYF; v_gene: TRBV7-3; d_gene: NA; abundance: many; j_gene: TRBJ2-4
CDR3nt: TGTGCCAGCAGAAGAGGACAGGAGTTGATCACCCAGTACTTC; CDR3aa: CASRRGQELITQYF; v_gene: TRBV7-2; d_gene: TRBD1; abundance: NA; j_gene: TRBJ2-5
CDR3nt: TGCAGTGCCTCATCACAAACCACAGGGAAGTTGTACAATGAGCAGTTCTTC; CDR3aa: CSASSQTTGKLYNEQFF; v_gene: TRBV20-1; d_gene: NA; abundance: NA; j_gene: TRBJ2-1
CDR3nt: TGTGCCAGCAAGGATCGGGCACAGGGAGCAGATACGCAGTATTTT; CDR3aa: CASKDRAQGADTQYF; v_gene: TRBV7-2; d_gene: NA; abundance: once; j_gene: TRBJ2-3
CDR3nt: TGTGCCAGCAGCTACTCTAGCGGGAGTGGGGGAGATACGCAGTATTTT; CDR3aa: CASSYSSGSGGDTQYF; v_gene: TRBV7-2; d_gene: TRBD2; abundance: NA; j_gene: TRBJ2-3
CDR3nt: TGTGCCAGCAGTTTGTACGGGAGGGCCCCTGAGCAGTTCTTC; CDR3aa: CASSLYGRAPEQFF; v_gene: TRBV27; d_gene: TRBD2; abundance: few; j_gene: TRBJ2-1
CDR3nt: TGTGTCAGCAGTGAGGTCCGCAATCAGCCCCAGCATTTT; CDR3aa: CVSSEVRNQPQHF; v_gene: TRBV6-1; d_gene: NA; abundance: NA; j_gene: TRBJ1-5
CDR3nt: TGCGCCGGCAGCTTTAATACAGGGATGAACACTGAAGCTTTCTTT; CDR3aa: CAGSFNTGMNTEAFF; v_gene: TRBV5-1; d_gene: NA; abundance: once; j_gene: TRBJ1-1
CDR3nt: TGTGCCGGCAGTCGGATTGGGGGGTCCGGGGCCAACGTCCTGACTTTC; CDR3aa: CAGSRIGGSGANVLTF; v_gene: TRBV28; d_gene: NA; abundance: NA; j_gene: TRBJ2-6
CDR3nt: TGTGCCAGCATCATGGGGTCTCAAGAGACCCAGTACTTC; CDR3aa: CASIMGSQETQYF; v_gene: TRBV12-3/TRBV12-4; d_gene: NA; abundance: few; j_gene: TRBJ2-5
CDR3nt: TGCAGTGCTAGAGAACGGAAGGAGCGGGGGAGCTCCTACGAGCAGTACTTC; CDR3aa: CSARERKERGSSYEQYF; v_gene: TRBV20-1; d_gene: TRBD2; abundance: NA; j_gene: TRBJ2-7
CDR3nt: TGCAGTGCTAGTGCGGCCTACTATGCCACAGATACGCAGTATTTT; CDR3aa: CSASAAYYATDTQYF; v_gene: TRBV20-1; d_gene: NA; abundance: few; j_gene: TRBJ2-3
CDR3nt: TGCGCCAGCATCCGAAACCAAGAGACCCAGTACTTC; CDR3aa: CASIRNQETQYF; v_gene: TRBV5-1; d_gene: NA; abundance: NA; j_gene: TRBJ2-5
CDR3nt: TGCAGTGCTGCCGGGCCTCTTAACTATGGCTACACCTTC; CDR3aa: CSAAGPLNYGYTF; v_gene: TRBV20-1; d_gene: NA; abundance: few; j_gene: TRBJ1-2
CDR3nt: TGTGCCAGCAGCCCTACCATAACCGACAGCGTCTCTAACTATGGCTACACCTTC; CDR3aa: CASSPTITDSVSNYGYTF; v_gene: TRBV4-2; d_gene: NA; abundance: NA; j_gene: TRBJ1-2
CDR3nt: TGTGCCAGCAGGTCCGGTGGGACCCAGTACTTC; CDR3aa: CASRSGGTQYF; v_gene: TRBV6-2/TRBV6-3; d_gene: NA; abundance: NA; j_gene: TRBJ2-5
CDR3nt: TGTGCCAGCAGCCCCAGACAGGGTTTGAACACTGAAGCTTTCTTT; CDR3aa: CASSPRQGLNTEAFF; v_gene: TRBV7-2; d_gene: TRBD1; abundance: NA; j_gene: TRBJ1-1
CDR3nt: TGTGCCAGCAGTTTCCCCGGGACAGGGATCACCTACGAGCAGTACTTC; CDR3aa: CASSFPGTGITYEQYF; v_gene: TRBV12-3/TRBV12-4; d_gene: TRBD1; abundance: NA; j_gene: TRBJ2-7
CDR3nt: TGTGCCAGCAGCTTGGATCTTGCGAGAGTGAACACTGAAGCTTTCTTT; CDR3aa: CASSLDLARVNTEAFF; v_gene: TRBV5-5; d_gene: NA; abundance: NA; j_gene: TRBJ1-1
CDR3nt: TGCAGTGCAGCCCCCAGCGGGAGGAGCTCCTACAATGAGCAGTTCTTC; CDR3aa: CSAAPSGRSSYNEQFF; v_gene: TRBV20-1; d_gene: TRBD2; abundance: few; j_gene: TRBJ2-1
CDR3nt: TGTGCCAGCAGTTCGGACAGGGCGTTCGGCATTCAGTACTTC; CDR3aa: CASSSDRAFGIQYF; v_gene: TRBV12-3/TRBV12-4; d_gene: TRBD1; abundance: few; j_gene: TRBJ2-4
CDR3nt: TGTGCCAGCAGCTTGAGGATTGCTAACTATGGCTACACCTTC; CDR3aa: CASSLRIANYGYTF; v_gene: TRBV11-2; d_gene: NA; abundance: NA; j_gene: TRBJ1-2
CDR3nt: TGTGCCAGCGCCCGGACGACTAACTATGGCTACACCTTC; CDR3aa: CASARTTNYGYTF; v_gene: TRBV28; d_gene: NA; abundance: NA; j_gene: TRBJ1-2
CDR3nt: TGTGCCAGCAGCTTCACCCGGGACTTCCAAGAGACCCAGTACTTC; CDR3aa: CASSFTRDFQETQYF; v_gene: TRBV7-9; d_gene: NA; abundance: few; j_gene: TRBJ2-5
CDR3nt: TGTGCCACCTCGGACCCACGGAGCGCGACAGATACGCAGTATTTT; CDR3aa: CATSDPRSATDTQYF; v_gene: TRBV15; d_gene: NA; abundance: many; j_gene: TRBJ2-3